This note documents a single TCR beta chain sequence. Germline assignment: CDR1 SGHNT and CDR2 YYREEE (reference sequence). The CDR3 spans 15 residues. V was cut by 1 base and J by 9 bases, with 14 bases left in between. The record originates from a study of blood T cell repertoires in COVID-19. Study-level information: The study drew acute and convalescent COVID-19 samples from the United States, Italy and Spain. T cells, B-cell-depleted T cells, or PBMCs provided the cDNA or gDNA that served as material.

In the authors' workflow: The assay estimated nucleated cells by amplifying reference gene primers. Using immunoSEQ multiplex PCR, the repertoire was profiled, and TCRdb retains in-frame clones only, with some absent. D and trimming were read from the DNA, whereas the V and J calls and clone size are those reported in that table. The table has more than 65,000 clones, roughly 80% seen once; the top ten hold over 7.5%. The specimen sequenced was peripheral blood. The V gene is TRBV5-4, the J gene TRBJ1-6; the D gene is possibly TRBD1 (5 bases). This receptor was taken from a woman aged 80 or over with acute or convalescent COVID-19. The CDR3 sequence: CASSLRGGESSPLHF. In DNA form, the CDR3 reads TGTGCCAGCAGCTTGAGGGGAGGGGAGTCTTCACCCCTCCACTTT.